These T cell receptor beta chains were read from a single sample in a study of regulatory T cells in long-lasting Graves disease. TCRdb called the multiplex PCR reads again in MiXCR, with one record for every CDR3 protein. The table has a few hundred thousand distinct CDR3 sequences, around a quarter seen once; the top ten hold approximately 25%. Source: peripheral blood mononuclear cells (PBMCs), taken when the disease was refractory, from a patient treated with antithyroid drugs. The receptors shown here come from a female donor with Graves disease. Both conserved end residues are part of each CDR3. A D gene is named only where the DNA matches it firmly. Rows give clone size only sometimes, using once, few, many, or a class for an expanded clone.

V gene: TRBV18; J gene: TRBJ2-7; D gene: .; clone size: .; CDR3 DNA: TGTGCCAGCTCACCCGGACAGCATCAGCACTACGAGCAGTACTTC; CDR3 protein: CASSPGQHQHYEQYF
V gene: TRBV7-9; J gene: TRBJ2-7; D gene: TRBD2; clone size: .; CDR3 DNA: TGTGCCAGCAGCCGCCTATCGGGACTATTGAACGAGCAGTACTTC; CDR3 protein: CASSRLSGLLNEQYF
V gene: TRBV19; J gene: TRBJ2-7; D gene: TRBD2; clone size: .; CDR3 DNA: TGTGCCAGTAGTGATTCTAGCGGAAACTCCTACGAGCAGTACTTC; CDR3 protein: CASSDSSGNSYEQYF
V gene: TRBV20-1; J gene: TRBJ2-7; D gene: TRBD2; clone size: few; CDR3 DNA: TGCAGTGGCGAGCGGGAGTCTGTATCCTACGAGCAGTACTTC; CDR3 protein: CSGERESVSYEQYF
V gene: TRBV2; J gene: TRBJ2-7; D gene: TRBD2; clone size: many; CDR3 DNA: TGTGCCAGCAGCCGGACTAGCGGGAGCTCCTACGAGCAGTACTTC; CDR3 protein: CASSRTSGSSYEQYF
V gene: TRBV5-1; J gene: TRBJ1-4; D gene: .; clone size: many; CDR3 DNA: TGCGCCAGCAGCTTTTCTGAGTACAGTGGAAATGAAAAACTGTTTTTT; CDR3 protein: CASSFSEYSGNEKLFF
V gene: TRBV6-1; J gene: TRBJ2-2; D gene: .; clone size: .; CDR3 DNA: TGTGCCAGCAGTACCAGTAGGGGGTACACCGGGGAGCTGTTTTTT; CDR3 protein: CASSTSRGYTGELFF
V gene: TRBV2; J gene: TRBJ2-3; D gene: TRBD2; clone size: many; CDR3 DNA: TGTGCCAGCACGACTAGCGGGAGACTCACAGATACGCAGTATTTT; CDR3 protein: CASTTSGRLTDTQYF
V gene: TRBV20-1; J gene: TRBJ1-5; D gene: TRBD1; clone size: .; CDR3 DNA: TGCAGTGCCAGAAGGGACAGGGGAAAGAATCAGCCCCAGCATTTT; CDR3 protein: CSARRDRGKNQPQHF
V gene: TRBV28; J gene: TRBJ2-3; D gene: .; clone size: .; CDR3 DNA: TGTGCCAGCAGAAAGGGGTTGACAGATACGCAGTATTTT; CDR3 protein: CASRKGLTDTQYF
V gene: TRBV19; J gene: TRBJ1-1; D gene: .; clone size: many; CDR3 DNA: TGTGCCAGTAGTGTTCGGGTGGCGGACACTGAAGCTTTCTTT; CDR3 protein: CASSVRVADTEAFF
V gene: TRBV19; J gene: TRBJ2-7; D gene: .; clone size: .; CDR3 DNA: TGTGCCAGTAGTATAGTTGTGGCAGGGTACTCCTACGAGCAGTACTTC; CDR3 protein: CASSIVVAGYSYEQYF
V gene: TRBV20-1; J gene: TRBJ2-6; D gene: .; clone size: many; CDR3 DNA: TGCAGTGCTAGGACAGCTGGGGCCAACGTCCTGACTTTC; CDR3 protein: CSARTAGANVLTF
V gene: TRBV7-9; J gene: TRBJ2-3; D gene: .; clone size: .; CDR3 DNA: TGTGCCAGCCTGGGCGCCCCTCTAAGGGATACGCAGTATTTT; CDR3 protein: CASLGAPLRDTQYF
V gene: TRBV7-2; J gene: TRBJ1-1; D gene: .; clone size: many; CDR3 DNA: TGTGCCAGCAGCTTAGGGGGACGTAACACTGAAGCTTTCTTT; CDR3 protein: CASSLGGRNTEAFF
V gene: TRBV5-1; J gene: TRBJ2-5; D gene: TRBD2; clone size: .; CDR3 DNA: TGCGCCAGCAGCTTGGAAGGGAGGGCCTGGGAGACCCAGTACTTC; CDR3 protein: CASSLEGRAWETQYF
V gene: TRBV12-3/TRBV12-4; J gene: TRBJ2-5; D gene: .; clone size: many; CDR3 DNA: TGTGCCAGCAGTGTTGATGCTATCACGGTGTCCCAGTACTTC; CDR3 protein: CASSVDAITVSQYF
V gene: TRBV29-1; J gene: TRBJ2-2; D gene: TRBD1; clone size: few; CDR3 DNA: TGCAGCGTCGCCCGACAGGGGTCCACCGGGGAGCTGTTTTTT; CDR3 protein: CSVARQGSTGELFF
V gene: TRBV4-3; J gene: TRBJ1-2; D gene: TRBD1; clone size: few; CDR3 DNA: TGCGCCAGCAGCCTAGGACAGGGGAACAGTTATGGCTACACCTTC; CDR3 protein: CASSLGQGNSYGYTF
V gene: TRBV7-9; J gene: TRBJ2-1; D gene: TRBD2; clone size: .; CDR3 DNA: TGTGCCAGCAGCTTAATGGCGGGAGGGCCGCGTAATGAGCAGTTCTTC; CDR3 protein: CASSLMAGGPRNEQFF
V gene: TRBV20-1; J gene: TRBJ2-5; D gene: .; clone size: many; CDR3 DNA: TGCAGTGCTAGCTCTCCAGGCGGGTTAGAGACCCAGTACTTC; CDR3 protein: CSASSPGGLETQYF
V gene: TRBV12-3/TRBV12-4; J gene: TRBJ2-5; D gene: .; clone size: many; CDR3 DNA: TGTGCCAGCAGGTCCCGGGAGACCCAGTACTTC; CDR3 protein: CASRSRETQYF
V gene: TRBV7-2; J gene: TRBJ2-5; D gene: TRBD2; clone size: many; CDR3 DNA: TGTGCCAGCAGTTTTATAGCGGGAGGGCGAGAGACCCAGTACTTC; CDR3 protein: CASSFIAGGRETQYF
V gene: TRBV4-3; J gene: TRBJ1-4; D gene: TRBD1; clone size: .; CDR3 DNA: TGCGCCAGCAGCCAAGAGGGGATGGCAGGGGGAAATGAAAAACTGTTTTTT; CDR3 protein: CASSQEGMAGGNEKLFF
V gene: TRBV20-1; J gene: TRBJ1-2; D gene: .; clone size: .; CDR3 DNA: TGCAGTGCAGCTTATTCTACGGGTTGGGGCTACACCTTC; CDR3 protein: CSAAYSTGWGYTF
V gene: TRBV7-2; J gene: TRBJ2-1; D gene: .; clone size: .; CDR3 DNA: TGTGCCAGCAGCTTATGCTGTGAGCAGTTCTTC; CDR3 protein: CASSLCCEQFF
V gene: TRBV6-5; J gene: TRBJ2-7; D gene: .; clone size: many; CDR3 DNA: TGTGCCAGCAGTTACTCGTGGCAGGGCTACGAGCAGTACTTC; CDR3 protein: CASSYSWQGYEQYF
V gene: TRBV28; J gene: TRBJ1-5; D gene: .; clone size: many; CDR3 DNA: TGTGCCAGCAGTTTAGTCGGTGATCAGCCCCAGCATTTT; CDR3 protein: CASSLVGDQPQHF
V gene: TRBV2; J gene: TRBJ1-4; D gene: .; clone size: many; CDR3 DNA: TGTGCCAGCATGGGAGGGATCGCAAAACTGTTTTTT; CDR3 protein: CASMGGIAKLFF
V gene: TRBV6-1; J gene: TRBJ1-1; D gene: .; clone size: many; CDR3 DNA: TGTGCCAGCAGTGAAGCGCAAAAGAACACTGAAGCTTTCTTT; CDR3 protein: CASSEAQKNTEAFF
V gene: TRBV29-1; J gene: TRBJ1-3; D gene: .; clone size: .; CDR3 DNA: TGCAGCGTTGAAGATCTTCACGGTCGGAGTGCCATATATTTT; CDR3 protein: CSVEDLHGRSAIYF
V gene: TRBV5-1; J gene: TRBJ2-5; D gene: .; clone size: many; CDR3 DNA: TGCGCCAGCAGCCCTAATTCTGCTCAAGAGACCCAGTACTTC; CDR3 protein: CASSPNSAQETQYF
V gene: TRBV2; J gene: TRBJ1-1; D gene: .; clone size: .; CDR3 DNA: TGTGCCAGCAGTAGGGGGAAAAACACTGAAGCTTTCTTT; CDR3 protein: CASSRGKNTEAFF
V gene: TRBV7-2; J gene: TRBJ2-5; D gene: TRBD1; clone size: few; CDR3 DNA: TGTGCCAGCAGCTTAGCTCTGTGGACAGGGGAGGGAGGCCAGTACTTC; CDR3 protein: CASSLALWTGEGGQYF
V gene: TRBV24-1; J gene: TRBJ2-5; D gene: .; clone size: many; CDR3 DNA: TGTGCCACCAGTGATGGGGGCGGGGAGACCCAGTACTTC; CDR3 protein: CATSDGGGETQYF
V gene: TRBV28; J gene: TRBJ2-1; D gene: .; clone size: .; CDR3 DNA: TGTGCCAGCAGTTCCTTCTACATCAATGAGCAGTTCTTC; CDR3 protein: CASSSFYINEQFF
V gene: TRBV28; J gene: TRBJ2-5; D gene: .; clone size: many; CDR3 DNA: TGTGCCAGCAGTTTACCCCTAACAGGCAAAGAGACCCAGTACTTC; CDR3 protein: CASSLPLTGKETQYF
V gene: TRBV7-2; J gene: TRBJ1-6; D gene: .; clone size: .; CDR3 DNA: TGTGCCAGCGCACGGGCGCGATCACCCCTCCACTTT; CDR3 protein: CASARARSPLHF
V gene: TRBV19; J gene: TRBJ1-1; D gene: TRBD1; clone size: .; CDR3 DNA: TGTGCCAGTATTAGCCCGCAGGGGGCCACTGAAGCTTTCTTT; CDR3 protein: CASISPQGATEAFF
V gene: TRBV5-1; J gene: TRBJ1-1; D gene: TRBD1; clone size: .; CDR3 DNA: TGTGCCAGCAGCCTCGGACAGGGAATGAACACTGAAGCTTTCTTT; CDR3 protein: CASSLGQGMNTEAFF
V gene: TRBV6-1; J gene: TRBJ2-7; D gene: TRBD2; clone size: many; CDR3 DNA: TGTGCCAGCAGCGGCCGCCGAGCGGGAGCGAGCTACGAGCAGTACTTC; CDR3 protein: CASSGRRAGASYEQYF